These 27 T cell receptor beta chains were all obtained from the same sample, sequenced in a study of response to subunit inactivated influenza vaccine. A single record per CDR3 protein comes from TCRdb applying MiXCR to the RT-PCR reads. The table shows about 700,000 distinct CDR3 sequences, with approximately 15% occurring only once. Specimen: PBMCs from blood, collected approximately 15 days before vaccination. Source of these receptors: a man in his fifties or sixties who received an inactivated influenza vaccine.

There are a few counts of this clonotype. This rearrangement joins TRBV11-2 to TRBJ1-2; tentative D call: TRBD1 (5 bases). This CDR3 is built from 14 residues. Between the trimmed V and J ends, which lost 0 bases and 5 bases, there was a span of 10 bases. Looked up from germline, CDR1 is SGHAT and CDR2 is FQNNGV. CDR3 in amino acids: CASSLDLTVYGYTF. CDR3 nucleotides: TGTGCCAGCAGCTTAGATCTGACAGTTTATGGCTACACCTTC. Full variable domain (outside the CDR3, taken from reference TRBV11-2 and TRBJ1-2): EAGVAQSPRYKIIEKRQSVAFWCNPISGHATLYWYQQILGQGPKLLIQFQNNGVVDDSQLPKDRFSAERLKGVDSTLKIQPAKLEDSAVYLCASSLDLTVYGYTFGSGTRLTVV.

In this sample, this clonotype turned up a few times. The chain links TRBV7-9 to TRBJ2-1, with 8 bases that match TRBD2. V lost 6 bases and J lost 4; bases outside the gene matches: 14. The length of the CDR3 is 17 residues. Germline lookup yields CDR1 SEHNR and CDR2 FQNEAQ (reference sequence). The CDR3 protein is CASRTILGASGYNEQFF. The CDR3 region has the DNA TGTGCCAGCAGAACAATTCTCGGGGCTAGCGGGTACAATGAGCAGTTCTTC.

A few counts support this clonotype. CDR3 nucleotides: TGCGCCAGCAGCTCCCGGGACAAGCAAAGCACAGATACGCAGTATTTT. This sequence encodes CASSSRDKQSTDTQYF. The gene calls are TRBV4-3 and TRBJ2-3; TRBD1 is a possible D gene (6 bases). V lost 5 bases, J lost 0 bases, and 15 bases lay in between. CDR3 length: 16 residues. CDR1 and CDR2 from the germline V gene are LGHNA and YSLEER.

V gene TRBV21-1 combines with J gene TRBJ2-7. TRBV21-1 is tagged as a pseudogene. The CDR3 is 15 residues long. CDR3 protein: CASSKEVAGAHEQYF. The CDR3 DNA reads TGTGCCAGCAGCAAAGAGGTGGCAGGGGCTCACGAGCAGTACTTC.

This clonotype was counted many times. V usage is TRBV4-1 and J usage is TRBJ2-3, with D perhaps being TRBD1 or TRBD2 (5 bases each). Germline V lookup: CDR1 MGHRA, CDR2 YSYEKL. The CDR3 loop spans 18 amino acids. V gave up 3 bases and J gave up 0 bases, with 19 bases separating them. The DNA of the CDR3 is TGCGCCAGCAGCCACAGAGGGGCCTTGGGTCTGAGCACAGATACGCAGTATTTT. Encoded protein: CASSHRGALGLSTDTQYF.

The chain employs TRBV12-3 or TRBV12-4 and TRBJ1-1; no clear D. This CDR3 is 14 amino acids long. The V end lost 7 bases, the J end lost 0 bases, and 12 bases lay between the germline ends. CDR3 nucleotide sequence: TGTGCCAGCAACGTGAGAGGAATGAACACTGAAGCTTTCTTT. This sequence encodes CASNVRGMNTEAFF.

There are many counts of this clonotype. The chain recombines TRBV7-8 with TRBJ1-2; possible D gene TRBD1, 6 bases. This CDR3 spans 14 amino acids. Germline CDR1 is SGHVS and CDR2 is FQNEAQ. Trimming pared 2 bases from V and 6 bases from J, leaving 13 bases between. The CDR3 nucleotides are TGTGCCAGCAGCTTAACTGCTAGGGGGGATGGCTACACCTTC. Translating it yields CASSLTARGDGYTF.

This clonotype was detected many times. The chain uses TRBV7-2 and TRBJ1-4; D gene unclear. Germline CDR1 and CDR2: SGHTA and FQGNSA. This CDR3 contains 13 residues. V was clipped by 7 bases and J by 4 bases, with 10 bases between them. The CDR3 coding sequence is TGTGCCAGCACCCGTCCGGGTAATGAAAAACTGTTTTTT. The encoded protein is CASTRPGNEKLFF.

This clonotype has just a few counts. This chain uses TRBV20-1 with TRBJ2-2; D possibly matches TRBD1 or TRBD2 (5 bases each). Germline CDR1 DFQATT, CDR2 SNEGSKA (reference sequence). CDR3 length: 14 amino acids. The ends were cut back, 6 bases at V and 6 bases at J, with 17 bases in the middle. CDR3 residues: CSAPPALGAGELFF. CDR3 sequence (DNA): TGCAGTGCCCCACCCGCCCTGGGGGCCGGGGAGCTGTTTTTT.

This chain joins TRBV29-1 and TRBJ1-1; TRBD1 matches 7 bases. The CDR3 is 13 amino acids. V lost 5 bases and J lost 1; bases outside the gene matches: 4. The germline V gene encodes CDR1 SQVTM and CDR2 ANQGSEA. CDR3 DNA: TGCAGCGTTCCCTGGACAGGGAACACTGAAGCTTTCTTT. This gives the protein CSVPWTGNTEAFF. The entire variable domain, with the rest obtained from reference TRBV29-1 and TRBJ1-1, is as follows: SAVISQKPSRDICQRGTSLTIQCQVDSQVTMMFWYRQQPGQSLTLIATANQGSEATYESGFVIDKFPISRPNLTFSTLTVSNMSPEDSSIYLCSVPWTGNTEAFFGQGTRLTVV.

The V and J genes are TRBV5-1 and TRBJ2-7, with 8 bases identical to TRBD2. The CDR3 sequence is 16 residues long. V was clipped by 4 bases and J by 6 bases; unmatched bases: 15. CDR1 is SGHRS and CDR2 is YFSETQ in the germline V gene. The CDR3 nucleotides are TGCGCCAGCAGCCCAATATATAGCGGGGAGAGACGCGAGCAGTACTTC. It specifies CASSPIYSGERREQYF.

This clonotype was detected many times. The V gene is TRBV4-1, the J gene TRBJ1-2, with D unresolved. The CDR3 is 12 amino acids. Trimming stripped 1 base from V and 8 bases from J, with 8 bases between. Germline CDR1 is MGHRA and CDR2 is YSYEKL. The CDR3 coding sequence is TGCGCCAGCAGCCAAGGCTTGGCCGGCTACACCTTC. Translating it yields CASSQGLAGYTF.

Points on this clonotype: The DNA is omitted, as the CDR3 cannot be located on it reliably, and the CDR3 follows TCRdb's listing. V and J are TRBV21-1 and TRBJ2-3; TRBD1 is taken as the D call from the table, unchecked against the DNA. TRBV21-1 is a recognized pseudogene. The CDR3 spans 16 amino acids, including both terminal residues. The CDR3 protein is CASHRIVAGGTDTQYF.

This sequence joins TRBV5-4 and TRBJ2-3; a possible D gene is TRBD1 (6 bases). This CDR3 is 14 amino acids long. The ends were cut back, 0 bases at V and 8 bases at J, with 13 bases in the middle. The germline CDR1 and CDR2 sequences are SGHNT and YYREEE (reference sequence). The CDR3 protein is CASSLGQGRGTQYF. CDR3 nucleotides: TGTGCCAGCAGCTTGGGTCAGGGGCGTGGTACGCAGTATTTT. The whole variable domain, filled in from reference TRBV5-4 and TRBJ2-3, reads ETGVTQSPTHLIKTRGQQVTLRCSSQSGHNTVSWYQQALGQGPQFIFQYYREEENGRGNFPPRFSGLQFPNYSSELNVNALELDDSALYLCASSLGQGRGTQYFGPGTRLTVL.

Turning to this clonotype: This may be a read error, as it is one base from a much larger clone. CDR3 nucleotides: TGCAGCGTCTCGCACAGGGGCAATCAGCCCCAGCATTTT. Translating it yields CSVSHRGNQPQHF. The chain links TRBV29-1 to TRBJ1-5; D perhaps matches TRBD1 (6 bases). V dropped 6 bases and J dropped 2 bases, with 11 bases sitting between them. The CDR3 runs to 13 residues. Germline-derived CDR1 and CDR2 are SQVTM and ANQGSEA.

This clonotype occurred many times. The gene calls are TRBV2 and TRBJ2-1; D possibly corresponds to TRBD2 (6 bases). In germline, CDR1 is SNHLY, CDR2 FYNNEI. The ends were cut back, 6 bases at V and 9 bases at J, with 15 bases in the middle. CDR3 length: 13 amino acids. DNA for the CDR3: TGTGCCAGCAGAAGGACTATCAACGGTGAGCAGTTCTTC. It yields the protein CASRRTINGEQFF.

Comment on this clonotype: One junction end does not reproduce the germline sequence, and a read error may be involved. The chain recombines TRBV12-5 with TRBJ2-1, with TRBD2 as a possible D gene (6 bases). CDR1 is LGHNT, CDR2 FRNRAP, per germline. This CDR3 comprises 14 residues. CDR3 amino acids: CVSADGGGARGQFF. The CDR3 DNA reads as TGTGTTAGTGCCGATGGAGGAGGGGCCCGGGGGCAGTTCTTC.

The chain carries TRBV7-9 and TRBJ1-4, with D perhaps TRBD1 (6 bases). The CDR3 is made up of 16 amino acids. Germline lookup yields CDR1 SEHNR and CDR2 FQNEAQ (reference sequence). V was cut by 2 bases and J by 2 bases, with 12 bases left in between. The CDR3 is CASSLRTTGTNEKLFF. Here the CDR3 DNA reads TGTGCCAGCAGCTTACGGACGACAGGCACTAATGAAAAACTGTTTTTT.

This clonotype has more than one count but fewer than ten. The chain links TRBV5-1 to TRBJ2-1; 11 bases are shared with TRBD2. With 0 bases clipped from V and 5 bases from J, the junction kept 7 bases outside the gene matches. Germline CDR1 SGHRS, CDR2 YFSETQ. The CDR3 loop spans 17 amino acids. CDR3 sequence: CASSLVPSGGSNNEQFF. CDR3 bases: TGCGCCAGCAGCTTGGTGCCTAGCGGGGGGTCCAACAATGAGCAGTTCTTC.

This clonotype showed up just a few times. This chain joins TRBV5-1 and TRBJ2-7; TRBD1 agrees at 8 bases. The CDR3 consists of 15 residues. The V and J ends lost 0 bases and 3 bases, in that order; junction bases with no gene match: 5. Germline V lookup: CDR1 SGHRS, CDR2 YFSETQ. CDR3 bases: TGCGCCAGCAGCTTGGGGACAGGGAACCACTACGAGCAGTACTTC. It translates to CASSLGTGNHYEQYF.

This clonotype was observed a handful of times. The chain uses TRBV15 and TRBJ2-2, with D unresolved. CDR1 and CDR2 (germline): LNHNV, YYDKDF (reference sequence). The ends were cut back, 0 bases at V and 6 bases at J, with 5 bases in the middle. The CDR3 totals 13 residues. The DNA for the CDR3 is TGTGCCACCAGCAGAGATCTACCCGGGGAGCTGTTTTTT. Translation: CATSRDLPGELFF.

V and J are TRBV5-6 and TRBJ2-1, with 8 bases lining up with TRBD1. The trim removed 3 bases at V and 7 bases at J, leaving 15 bases unmatched. The CDR3 has 17 amino acids. Germline loops: CDR1 SGHDT, CDR2 YYEEEE. The CDR3 loop is CASSSGLWDRRDNEQFF. CDR3 coding DNA: TGTGCCAGCAGCTCGGGCCTCTGGGACAGGCGAGATAATGAGCAGTTCTTC.

This clonotype has only a few counts. The rearrangement uses TRBV2 and TRBJ2-2; D is undetermined. The CDR3 contains 14 residues. The germline V gene has CDR1 SNHLY and CDR2 FYNNEI. V lost 3 bases and J 1 base, leaving 6 bases between the germline ends. As DNA, the CDR3 is TGTGCCAGCAGTGATGTACAGAACACCGGGGAGCTGTTTTTT. This codes for CASSDVQNTGELFF. The whole variable domain, remainder taken from reference TRBV2 and TRBJ2-2, is EPEVTQTPSHQVTQMGQEVILRCVPISNHLYFYWYRQILGQKVEFLVSFYNNEISEKSEIFDDQFSVERPDGSNFTLKIRSTKLEDSAMYFCASSDVQNTGELFFGEGSRLTVL.

This clonotype was picked up a small number of times. The chain is built from TRBV27 and TRBJ2-5, with D tentatively TRBD2 (7 bases). This CDR3 is built from 16 residues. Germline V gives CDR1 MNHEY, CDR2 SMNVEV (reference sequence). Trimming shortened V by 1 base and J by 1 base, and 13 bases separated the two germline ends. CDR3 in amino acids: CASSLFAGAPQETQYF. The CDR3 nucleotides read TGTGCCAGCAGTTTATTCGCGGGGGCCCCCCAAGAGACCCAGTACTTC.

This clonotype showed up just a few times. The rearrangement joins TRBV12-3 or TRBV12-4 to TRBJ1-6; no clear D. The V end lost 5 bases, the J end lost 10 bases, and 9 bases lay between the germline ends. This CDR3 has 12 amino acids. CDR3 DNA sequence: TGTGCCAGCAGTCTGGGGTTGTCACCCCTCCACTTT. Translated, it gives CASSLGLSPLHF.

The chain couples TRBV7-6 to TRBJ2-1; TRBD1 matches 12 bases. The CDR3 runs 16 residues. V was pared by 5 bases and J by 6 bases, with 8 bases of the junction left unmatched. CDR1 is SGHVS and CDR2 is FNYEAQ in the germline V gene. The CDR3 coding sequence is TGTGCCAGCAGCGGGACAGGGGGCTGGAGGATCAATGAGCAGTTCTTC. Its protein product is CASSGTGGWRINEQFF.

The V and J genes are TRBV6-2 or TRBV6-3 and TRBJ2-1; 10 bases map to TRBD2. Germline CDR1 reads MNHEY; CDR2 reads SVGEGT. The V gene end was trimmed by 4 bases and the J gene end by 7 bases; junction bases not matched to a gene: 10. CDR3 length: 16 residues. Here the CDR3 DNA reads TGTGCCAGCAGTTGGACAAGCGGGAGGGCCTTAAATGAGCAGTTCTTC. This translates into CASSWTSGRALNEQFF.